This TCR beta chain was recorded in a study of control samples from healthy donors and cancer patients. Some clones are missing from TCRdb's copy, which holds only in-frame ones; the method was immunoSEQ multiplex PCR. The sample has tens of thousands of clones, 85% to 95% seen once. This clone showed up just once. The clonotype originates from a man in his thirties or forties in good health. Sequences were obtained from blood.

The CDR3 nucleotides read TGTGCCAGCAGCTTAGTCGGTCGCGGGAGTTATTCCTACAATGAGCAGTTCTTC. Translated, it gives CASSLVGRGSYSYNEQFF. This chain uses TRBV7-9 with TRBJ2-1; 7 positions match TRBD2. Germline V lookup: CDR1 SEHNR, CDR2 FQNEAQ (reference sequence). J gave up 1 base and V 1 base, and 10 bases lay outside the gene matches. The CDR3 sequence is 18 residues long.